This is a list of T cell receptor beta chains from one sample in a study of control samples from healthy donors and cancer patients. Libraries were prepared by immunoSEQ multiplex PCR; TCRdb keeps only in-frame clonotypes and omits some of them. The repertoire holds about 130,000 clones, with over 75% as singletons. The sample consisted of blood. The origin of the receptors is a man in his forties or fifties in good health. Both conserved end residues are part of each CDR3. Fields, in order: J gene, V gene, CDR3 protein.

>TRBJ1-5|TRBV6-5
CASSYGVPQPQHF
>TRBJ2-1|TRBV6-5
CASIQRRGEQFF
>TRBJ2-1|TRBV6-1
CASSDLGPPTKFF
>TRBJ1-1|TRBV2
CASRNSNTEAFF
>TRBJ2-5|TRBV4-1
CASSRLAGETQYF
>TRBJ2-5|TRBV2
CASSGFLAGFQETQYF
>TRBJ2-1|TRBV9
CASSAGNEQFF
>TRBJ2-2|TRBV5-1
CASSLNRVDTGELFF
>TRBJ2-5|TRBV7-3
CASSLEEGVTQYF
>TRBJ1-4|TRBV4-1
CASSQEEGFGEKLFF
>TRBJ2-1|TRBV7-3
CASSLIAGGYNEQFF
>TRBJ2-5|TRBV6-1
CASSVATPSGGRETQYF
>TRBJ1-3|TRBV4-1
CASSHSWGYFSRNTIYF
>TRBJ1-5|TRBV5-1
CASSLSGPNQPQHF
>TRBJ2-5|TRBV5-5
CASSLVVGPGETQYF
>TRBJ2-5|TRBV5-4
CASSSPSGQETQYF
>TRBJ2-2|TRBV5-1
CASSLGGLANTGELFF
>TRBJ1-1|TRBV11-2
CASSLPVRGRNTEAFF
>TRBJ2-1|TRBV29-1
CSVLEAGNPLNEQFF
>TRBJ2-1|TRBV5-6
CASIKYDRYNEQFF
>TRBJ2-7|TRBV6-5
CASSYSGQGSYEQYF
>TRBJ2-2|TRBV18
CASSPGQGNTGELFF
>TRBJ2-1|TRBV21-1
CASSIRDSSYNEQFF
>TRBJ2-5|TRBV20-1
CSASGASGENQETQYF
>TRBJ1-5|TRBV5-1
CASSLFSASGVSPPDDQPQHF
>TRBJ2-1|TRBV27
CASSSRAGGLNEQFF
>TRBJ1-2|TRBV4-1
CASSQVTGNGYTF